Below are 13 T cell receptor beta chains sequenced from a single sample in a study of T-cell memory formation after mild COVID-19. MiXCR, applied by TCRdb to the 5' RACE reads, yields one record per CDR3 protein. Of tens of thousands of distinct CDR3 sequences listed, around 13% are singletons. Material: PBMCs or a T cell subset sorted from them (not recorded which). These TCRs come from a man younger than 35 who had mild COVID-19 (a few samples of this study predate the infection). Cell type and time point are not known.

This clonotype appeared many times. This chain links TRBV29-1 with TRBJ2-2; D uncertain. V was cut by 6 bases and J by 4 bases, with 9 bases left in between. This CDR3 is built from 12 residues. Germline assignment: CDR1 SQVTM and CDR2 ANQGSEA. The CDR3 DNA follows: TGCAGCGTAAGGGTCGCCACCGGGGAGCTGTTTTTT. Protein product: CSVRVATGELFF.

The chain recombines TRBV19 with TRBJ2-6; D is ambiguous. The V end was cut by 7 bases, the J end by 0 bases, with 7 bases between. The V gene's germline CDR1 is LNHDA and CDR2 SQIVND (reference sequence). CDR3 size: 14 residues. The DNA of the CDR3 is TGTGCCAGTATACGGAGCTCTGGGGCCAACGTCCTGACTTTC. Amino acid sequence: CASIRSSGANVLTF.

This clonotype was found a few times. The J gene is TRBJ2-1, the V gene TRBV12-3 or TRBV12-4; 7 bases map to TRBD2. The CDR3 runs to 17 residues. Unmatched junction bases numbered 12, after V lost 1 base and J lost 6 bases. CDR3 protein: CASSLGLGSGEGNEQFF. The CDR3 DNA reads TGTGCCAGCAGTTTAGGCCTGGGGAGCGGGGAGGGCAATGAGCAGTTCTTC.

The sample holds a few counts of this clonotype. J is TRBJ2-7 and V is TRBV7-2; D is unresolved. The germline V gene has CDR1 SGHTA and CDR2 FQGNSA. Trimming removed 5 bases from V and 1 base from J, with 12 bases in between. The CDR3 loop spans 14 amino acids. The CDR3 loop is CASSPRWGSYEQYF. CDR3 in DNA: TGTGCCAGCAGCCCCAGGTGGGGTTCCTACGAGCAGTACTTC.

The V gene is TRBV28, the J gene TRBJ1-6, with unresolved D. The CDR3 length is 13 residues. V lost 5 bases, J lost 4 bases, and 6 bases lay in between. From germline, CDR1 is MDHEN and CDR2 SYDVKM. For the CDR3, the DNA is TGTGCCAGCAGTAGAAGTTATAATTCACCCCTCCACTTT. This encodes CASSRSYNSPLHF.

In this sample, this clonotype turned up a few times. V usage is TRBV4-1 and J usage is TRBJ1-4; 9 positions match TRBD1. The trim removed 1 base at V and 7 bases at J, leaving 4 bases unmatched. The germline V gene encodes CDR1 MGHRA and CDR2 YSYEKL. The CDR3 runs 15 residues. CDR3 in amino acids: CASSQGGQGGEKLFF. The CDR3 bases are TGCGCCAGCAGCCAAGGGGGACAGGGTGGTGAAAAACTGTTTTTT.

The count of this clonotype is one. This chain uses TRBV12-3 or TRBV12-4 with TRBJ2-1; 8 bases agree with TRBD2. The CDR3 covers 19 residues. J was trimmed by 0 bases and V by 6 bases; bases with no gene match: 16. CDR3 sequence: CASSLRLAGFFSSYNEQFF. CDR3 nucleotides: TGTGCCAGCAGCCTACGCCTAGCGGGTTTCTTTAGCTCCTACAATGAGCAGTTCTTC.

This clonotype was detected only a few times. The chain combines TRBV5-6 with TRBJ1-5, with TRBD1 as a possible D gene (6 bases). Germline V gene data show CDR1 as SGHDT and CDR2 as YYEEEE. This CDR3 region has 15 residues. Between the trimmed V and J ends, which lost 5 bases and 0 bases, there was a span of 12 bases. The CDR3 DNA sequence: TGTGCCAGCAGTTCGGGGGGCGGTAGCAATCAGCCCCAGCATTTT. Its translation is CASSSGGGSNQPQHF.

This clonotype was seen a few times. The rearrangement uses TRBV4-1 and TRBJ1-2, with D possibly TRBD1 on 5 matching bases. CDR1 and CDR2 (germline): MGHRA, YSYEKL. V was cut by 3 bases and J by 8 bases, with 16 bases left in between. The CDR3 covers 14 residues. The CDR3 region is CASSHLRGATGYTF. The CDR3 region has the DNA TGCGCCAGCAGCCACTTAAGAGGGGCCACGGGCTACACCTTC.

This clonotype was seen a handful of times. This chain uses TRBV11-2 with TRBJ2-7; D unresolved. Between the trimmed V and J ends, which lost 5 bases and 1 base, there was a span of 6 bases. The germline V gene has CDR1 SGHAT and CDR2 FQNNGV. The length of the CDR3 is 12 residues. The CDR3 region is CASSGLSYEQYF. The CDR3 nucleotides read TGTGCCAGCAGCGGGCTGTCCTACGAGCAGTACTTC.

The table lists this clonotype with a few counts. The chain has TRBV7-9 and TRBJ2-7, with D possibly TRBD1 on 6 matching bases. This CDR3 region has 13 residues. The V gene's germline CDR1 is SEHNR and CDR2 FQNEAQ (reference sequence). V was cut by 5 bases and J by 0 bases, with 8 bases left in between. The DNA for the CDR3 is TGTGCCAGCAGCCCGGACAGCTCCTACGAGCAGTACGTC. Its protein is CASSPDSSYEQYV.

This clonotype was picked up many times. The chain recombines TRBV5-1 with TRBJ2-1, with D possibly being TRBD1 (6 bases). Trimming shortened V by 4 bases and J by 7 bases, and 15 bases separated the two germline ends. CDR3 length: 14 amino acids. Germline loops: CDR1 SGHRS, CDR2 YFSETQ. In nucleotides, the CDR3 is TGCGCCAGCAGCGACGAGGGACATCGTAATGAGCAGTTCTTC. This translates into CASSDEGHRNEQFF.

This clonotype was found many times. The J gene is TRBJ1-3, the V gene TRBV4-2; D remains unclear. Germline assignment: CDR1 LGHNA and CDR2 YNFKEQ. The germline V and J ends were trimmed by 4 bases and 0 bases, with 10 bases remaining between them. The CDR3 extends over 15 amino acids. CDR3 amino acids: CASSPESASGNTIYF. Here the CDR3 DNA reads TGTGCCAGCAGCCCCGAATCGGCCTCTGGAAACACCATATATTTT.